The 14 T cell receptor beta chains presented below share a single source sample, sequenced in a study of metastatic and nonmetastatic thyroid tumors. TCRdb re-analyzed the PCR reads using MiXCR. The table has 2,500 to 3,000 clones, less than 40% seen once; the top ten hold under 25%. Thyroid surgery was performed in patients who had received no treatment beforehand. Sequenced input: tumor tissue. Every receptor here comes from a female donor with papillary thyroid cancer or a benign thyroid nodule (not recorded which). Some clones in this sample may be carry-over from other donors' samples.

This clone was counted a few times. The CDR3 is CASSYATVNTGELFF. As DNA, the CDR3 is TGTGCCAGCAGTTACGCTACGGTGAACACCGGGGAGCTGTTTTTT. This chain joins TRBV6-2 or TRBV6-3 and TRBJ2-2; D is unclear. The germline V gene has CDR1 MNHEY and CDR2 SVGEGT. V was clipped by 2 bases and J by 1 base, with 8 bases between them. This CDR3 comprises 15 residues.

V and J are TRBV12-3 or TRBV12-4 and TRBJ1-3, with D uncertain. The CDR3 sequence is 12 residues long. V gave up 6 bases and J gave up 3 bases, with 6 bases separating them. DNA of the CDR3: TGTGCCAGCAGCTGGAATGGAAACACCATATATTTT. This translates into CASSWNGNTIYF.

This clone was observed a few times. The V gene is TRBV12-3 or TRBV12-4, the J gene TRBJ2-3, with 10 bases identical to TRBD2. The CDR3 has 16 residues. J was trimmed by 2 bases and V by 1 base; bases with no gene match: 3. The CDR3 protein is CASSLGTSGATDTQYF. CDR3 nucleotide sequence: TGTGCCAGCAGTTTAGGGACTAGCGGAGCCACAGATACGCAGTATTTT.

CDR3 sequence (DNA): TGTGCCAGCACATGGGCAGACTCCACCGACTATGGCTACACCTTC. Its protein product is CASTWADSTDYGYTF. The genes are TRBV6-1 and TRBJ1-2; the D is unclear. The CDR3 totals 15 residues. Trimming pared 7 bases from V and 3 bases from J, leaving 18 bases between. CDR1 and CDR2 (germline): MNHNS, SASEGT.

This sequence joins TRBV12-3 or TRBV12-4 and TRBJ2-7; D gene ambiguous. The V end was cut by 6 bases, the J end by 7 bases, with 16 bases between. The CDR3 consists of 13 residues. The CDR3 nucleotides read TGTGCCAGCAGCTTGAGTCCGGGTTGGGAGCAGTACTTC. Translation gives CASSLSPGWEQYF.

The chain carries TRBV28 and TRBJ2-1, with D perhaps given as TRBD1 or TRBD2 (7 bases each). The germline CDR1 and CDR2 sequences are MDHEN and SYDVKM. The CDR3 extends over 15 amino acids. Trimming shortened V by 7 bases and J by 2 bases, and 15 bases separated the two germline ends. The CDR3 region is CASIPGGAPYNEQFF. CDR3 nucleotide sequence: TGTGCCAGCATCCCAGGGGGGGCACCCTACAATGAGCAGTTCTTC.

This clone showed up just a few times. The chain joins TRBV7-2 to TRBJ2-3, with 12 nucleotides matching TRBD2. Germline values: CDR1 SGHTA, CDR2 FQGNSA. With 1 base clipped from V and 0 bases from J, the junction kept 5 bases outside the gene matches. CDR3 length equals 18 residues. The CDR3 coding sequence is TGTGCCAGCAGCTTAGGGCTAGCGGGAGGGCGGAGCACAGATACGCAGTATTTT. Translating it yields CASSLGLAGGRSTDTQYF.

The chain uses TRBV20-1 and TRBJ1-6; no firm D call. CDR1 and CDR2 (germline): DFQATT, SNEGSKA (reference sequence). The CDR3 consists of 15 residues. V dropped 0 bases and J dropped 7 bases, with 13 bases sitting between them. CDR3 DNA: TGCAGTGCTAGAGATCCGCGGCAGGAGAATTCACCCCTCCACTTT. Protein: CSARDPRQENSPLHF.

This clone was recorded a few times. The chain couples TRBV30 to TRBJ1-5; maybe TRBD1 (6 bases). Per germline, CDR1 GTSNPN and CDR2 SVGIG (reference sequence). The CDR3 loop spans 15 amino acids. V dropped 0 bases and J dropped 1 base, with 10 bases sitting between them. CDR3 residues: CAWSVSGASNQPQHF. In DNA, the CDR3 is TGTGCCTGGAGTGTATCAGGGGCGAGCAATCAGCCCCAGCATTTT.

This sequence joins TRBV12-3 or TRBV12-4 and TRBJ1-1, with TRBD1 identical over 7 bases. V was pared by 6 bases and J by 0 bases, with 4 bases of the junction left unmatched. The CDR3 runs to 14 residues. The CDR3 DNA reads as TGTGCCAGCAGAATTACAGGGGTGAACACTGAAGCTTTCTTT. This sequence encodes CASRITGVNTEAFF.

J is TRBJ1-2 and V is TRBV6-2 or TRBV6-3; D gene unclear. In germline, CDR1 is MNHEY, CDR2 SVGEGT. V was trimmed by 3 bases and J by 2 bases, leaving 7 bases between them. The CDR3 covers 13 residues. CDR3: CASSYGFNYGYTF. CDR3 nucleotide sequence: TGTGCCAGCAGTTATGGATTCAACTATGGCTACACCTTC.

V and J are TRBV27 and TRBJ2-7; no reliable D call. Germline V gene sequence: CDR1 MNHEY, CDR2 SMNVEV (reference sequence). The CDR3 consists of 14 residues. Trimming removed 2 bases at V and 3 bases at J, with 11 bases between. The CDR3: CASSLGGTDYEQYF. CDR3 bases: TGTGCCAGCAGTTTAGGCGGTACCGACTACGAGCAGTACTTC.

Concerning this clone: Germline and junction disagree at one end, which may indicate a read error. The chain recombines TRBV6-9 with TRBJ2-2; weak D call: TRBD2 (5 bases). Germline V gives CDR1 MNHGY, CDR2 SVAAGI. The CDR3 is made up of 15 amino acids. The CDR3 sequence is CASSESSWSPGELFF. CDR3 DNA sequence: TGCGCCAGCAGCGAATCTAGCTGGAGCCCCGGGGAGCTGTTTTTT.

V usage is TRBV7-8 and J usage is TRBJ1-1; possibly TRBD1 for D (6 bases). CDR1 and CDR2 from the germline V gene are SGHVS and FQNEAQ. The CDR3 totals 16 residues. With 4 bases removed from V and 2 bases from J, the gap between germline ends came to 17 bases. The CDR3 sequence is CASSSEEGGTNTEAFF. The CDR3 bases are TGTGCCAGCAGCTCAGAAGAGGGGGGAACCAACACTGAAGCTTTCTTT.